These T cell receptor beta chains were read from a single sample in a study of cytotoxic CD8 clonotypes in ibrutinib-treated CLL. The method was immunoSEQ multiplex PCR; TCRdb's version includes in-frame clones alone and lacks a portion of them. Here the sample spans tens of thousands of clones, 60% to 80% being singletons. The starting material was PBMCs, obtained at disease progression, from a patient treated with ibrutinib. The receptors here all came from a human donor with chronic lymphocytic leukemia. Each CDR3 is given with its conserved first and last residue. Fields, in order: CDR3 protein, V gene, J gene, clone size. Rows give clone size only sometimes, using once, few, many, or a class for an expanded clone.

CDR3 protein: CASSLGGTPSYGYTF
V gene: TRBV7-2
J gene: TRBJ1-2
clone size: few

CDR3 protein: CAWRPGLQGETQYF
V gene: TRBV30
J gene: TRBJ2-5
clone size: .

CDR3 protein: CASSVGLGGRNEQFF
V gene: TRBV5-1
J gene: TRBJ2-1
clone size: .

CDR3 protein: CAWTGENYGYTF
V gene: TRBV30
J gene: TRBJ1-2
clone size: .

CDR3 protein: CASSYSGSGELFF
V gene: TRBV6-5
J gene: TRBJ2-2
clone size: .

CDR3 protein: CASSGQGYQETQYF
V gene: TRBV9
J gene: TRBJ2-5
clone size: .

CDR3 protein: CATSNGNKPPAPLHF
V gene: TRBV15
J gene: TRBJ1-6
clone size: once

CDR3 protein: CASSLAGNMNTEAFF
V gene: TRBV5-1
J gene: TRBJ1-1
clone size: .

CDR3 protein: CASSANRGRGAFF
V gene: TRBV6-5
J gene: TRBJ1-1
clone size: once

CDR3 protein: CATSDREGEKLFF
V gene: TRBV27
J gene: TRBJ1-4
clone size: .

CDR3 protein: CASSYASSGRTEAFF
V gene: TRBV6-5
J gene: TRBJ1-1
clone size: once

CDR3 protein: CASSLEASLNNEQFF
V gene: TRBV11-3
J gene: TRBJ2-1
clone size: .

CDR3 protein: CASSFGRASTEAFF
V gene: TRBV5-8
J gene: TRBJ1-1
clone size: .

CDR3 protein: CASSLERLTGELFF
V gene: TRBV7-6
J gene: TRBJ2-2
clone size: .

CDR3 protein: CAWSASRTGGVDEQYF
V gene: TRBV30
J gene: TRBJ2-7
clone size: .

CDR3 protein: CASIGGGPGDPYGYTF
V gene: TRBV2
J gene: TRBJ1-2
clone size: .

CDR3 protein: CASSSKGGAYNEQFF
V gene: TRBV6-6
J gene: TRBJ2-1
clone size: .

CDR3 protein: CASSHVTLNTEAFF
V gene: TRBV4-1
J gene: TRBJ1-1
clone size: .

CDR3 protein: CSVEGGGEAFF
V gene: TRBV29-1
J gene: TRBJ1-1
clone size: few

CDR3 protein: CASRLGYINDEQYF
V gene: TRBV6-5
J gene: TRBJ2-7
clone size: .

CDR3 protein: CASTRDKSYEQYF
V gene: TRBV2
J gene: TRBJ2-7
clone size: .

CDR3 protein: CASSLTGGRGNTIYF
V gene: TRBV7-9
J gene: TRBJ1-3
clone size: .

CDR3 protein: CASSVEEVPRPDTQYF
V gene: TRBV9
J gene: TRBJ2-3
clone size: .

CDR3 protein: CASSPRQGWNEKLFF
V gene: TRBV18
J gene: TRBJ1-4
clone size: .

CDR3 protein: CASSQRQGDTGELFF
V gene: TRBV4-1
J gene: TRBJ2-2
clone size: .

CDR3 protein: CASSEETGARNTEAFF
V gene: TRBV5-1
J gene: TRBJ1-1
clone size: .

CDR3 protein: CASSLQGVSTDTQYF
V gene: TRBV5-4
J gene: TRBJ2-3
clone size: once

CDR3 protein: CASSWTGEKLFF
V gene: TRBV5-6
J gene: TRBJ1-4
clone size: .

CDR3 protein: CASSLNRGDEKLFF
V gene: TRBV7-6
J gene: TRBJ1-4
clone size: .

CDR3 protein: CASSLGTGQETQYF
V gene: TRBV11-3
J gene: TRBJ2-5
clone size: once

CDR3 protein: CASSYSRGTYEQYF
V gene: TRBV6-6
J gene: TRBJ2-7
clone size: .

CDR3 protein: CASSFLGTGKDTQYF
V gene: TRBV27
J gene: TRBJ2-3
clone size: .

CDR3 protein: CASSLVVARETQYF
V gene: TRBV5-6
J gene: TRBJ2-5
clone size: .

CDR3 protein: CASSIDRWGYTF
V gene: TRBV7-9
J gene: TRBJ1-2
clone size: .

CDR3 protein: CAWSDTDSNQPQHF
V gene: TRBV30
J gene: TRBJ1-5
clone size: once

CDR3 protein: CSVEKRGNYGYTF
V gene: TRBV29-1
J gene: TRBJ1-2
clone size: few

CDR3 protein: CAIVGTGEKLFF
V gene: TRBV10-3
J gene: TRBJ1-4
clone size: .

CDR3 protein: CASSFSGSPTEAFF
V gene: TRBV27
J gene: TRBJ1-1
clone size: .

CDR3 protein: CASSQVGTSGNTEAFF
V gene: TRBV4-2
J gene: TRBJ1-1
clone size: .

CDR3 protein: CASSRVILTGELFF
V gene: TRBV7-2
J gene: TRBJ2-2
clone size: few

CDR3 protein: CASSQGLTEKDAQYF
V gene: TRBV4-1
J gene: TRBJ2-5
clone size: .

CDR3 protein: CASSVVAGGMAFF
V gene: TRBV9
J gene: TRBJ1-1
clone size: .

CDR3 protein: CASSQYGGYTF
V gene: TRBV14
J gene: TRBJ1-2
clone size: .

CDR3 protein: CASPDRGHTDTQYF
V gene: TRBV2
J gene: TRBJ2-3
clone size: .

CDR3 protein: CASSPQGAGEKLFF
V gene: TRBV18
J gene: TRBJ1-4
clone size: few

CDR3 protein: CASSRAGGPKNIQYF
V gene: TRBV5-4
J gene: TRBJ2-4
clone size: .

CDR3 protein: CASSLGQGSRKFF
V gene: TRBV11-2
J gene: TRBJ2-1
clone size: .

CDR3 protein: CASSLGAGDIQYF
V gene: TRBV7-9
J gene: TRBJ2-4
clone size: few

CDR3 protein: CASSEDLSNQPQHF
V gene: TRBV10-2
J gene: TRBJ1-5
clone size: .

CDR3 protein: CASSPGQTGELFF
V gene: TRBV5-1
J gene: TRBJ2-2
clone size: .

CDR3 protein: CASSSDGQDPFF
V gene: TRBV5-1
J gene: TRBJ2-1
clone size: .

CDR3 protein: CASSLLAGKQFF
V gene: TRBV27
J gene: TRBJ2-1
clone size: .

CDR3 protein: CASSSTSGTYEQYF
V gene: TRBV18
J gene: TRBJ2-7
clone size: .

CDR3 protein: CASSSHRGRTEAFF
V gene: TRBV6-1
J gene: TRBJ1-1
clone size: .